This TCR beta chain appears in the sequencing data of a study of patients and donors after allogeneic stem cell transplantation. MiXCR was run by TCRdb on the RT-PCR reads, yielding one entry per CDR3 protein. The sample shows fewer than 30,000 distinct CDR3 sequences, roughly two fifths of them seen only once. The CDR3 sequence is 18 residues long. The J segment lost 0 bases and the V segment lost 6 bases, leaving 6 bases of the junction unmatched. Germline values: CDR1 MDHEN, CDR2 SYDVKM. Sequences were obtained from blood, either unsorted or a sorted T cell fraction (not recorded which). The clonotype originates from a human donor who was either an allogeneic HSCT recipient or a stem cell or donor lymphocyte infusion donor (not recorded which). It is not recorded whose cells these are; they may come from a transplant donor. The chain is built from TRBV28 and TRBJ2-2, with 14 positions matching TRBD2. CDR3: CASSQGLAGGPNTGELFF. The CDR3 DNA follows: TGTGCCAGCAGCCAAGGACTAGCGGGAGGCCCGAACACCGGGGAGCTGTTTTTT.